The 2 T cell receptor beta chains reported below all come from one sample, sequenced in a study of HIV-infected children after antiretroviral therapy interruption. Treatment noted: PENTA 11 planned treatment interruption arm or continuous ART arm. A 3' RACE protocol on RNA, with unique molecular identifiers, produced the TCR library. MiXCR was run by TCRdb on the 3' RACE reads, yielding one entry per CDR3 protein. This sample has fewer than 100,000 distinct CDR3 sequences, with approximately 6.9% found just once. Here the sequenced sample was CD45RA+ CD4+ T cells from PBMCs, pooled from several time points, taken from a donor given antiretroviral therapy, either interrupted or continuous. Subset noted: naive CD4+ CD45RA+ CD45RO- T cells. Source of these receptors: a pool of human donors with HIV.

This clonotype has a count of ten or more. This chain links TRBV19 with TRBJ2-1; 12 bases align to TRBD2. The junction had 4 bases not matched to a gene; V was cut back by 6 bases and J by 4 bases. Looked up from germline, CDR1 is LNHDA and CDR2 is SQIVND (reference sequence). This CDR3 contains 15 residues. The CDR3 is CASSQGLAGYNEQFF. The CDR3 nucleotides read TGTGCCAGTAGCCAAGGACTAGCGGGGTACAATGAGCAGTTCTTC.

This clonotype was observed many times. The genes are TRBV10-3 and TRBJ2-3; TRBD1 might be the D (5 bases). The CDR3 extends over 13 amino acids. Germline values: CDR1 ENHRY, CDR2 SYGVKD. Trimming took 4 bases from V and 3 from J, leaving 8 bases between them. The chain's CDR3 is CAISAPGTDTQYF. CDR3 in DNA: TGTGCCATCAGTGCCCCAGGGACAGATACGCAGTATTTT.